The entry below gives a single T cell receptor beta chain sequence along with its context. Its antigen remains unknown. Generated by immunoSEQ multiplex PCR, the TCRdb table keeps only in-frame clones and is missing some. The table includes some 97,000 clones, about 90% detected once. The sample is drawn from a study of graft-versus-host responses after intestinal transplantation. Study results and caveats: Allografts of patients with graft-donor T cell macrochimerism showed high graft-versus-host to host-versus-graft clone ratios. Association was observed between peak circulating GvH clone levels and early post-transplant HvG declines.

From germline, CDR1 is SGHRS and CDR2 YFSETQ. The CDR3 sequence is 14 residues long. Trimming removed 6 bases from V and 11 bases from J; junction bases left unmatched: 13. The source was unstimulated CD4+ T cells sorted from spleen or lymph node cells, collected before transplant. The sequence derives from a human donor who was the organ donor for an intestinal transplant. V usage is TRBV5-1 and J usage is TRBJ1-5, with TRBD1 matching 8 bases. CDR3 in amino acids: CASIPRTGIGSQHF. CDR3 nucleotides: TGCGCCAGCATCCCGCGGACAGGGATAGGGTCCCAGCATTTT.